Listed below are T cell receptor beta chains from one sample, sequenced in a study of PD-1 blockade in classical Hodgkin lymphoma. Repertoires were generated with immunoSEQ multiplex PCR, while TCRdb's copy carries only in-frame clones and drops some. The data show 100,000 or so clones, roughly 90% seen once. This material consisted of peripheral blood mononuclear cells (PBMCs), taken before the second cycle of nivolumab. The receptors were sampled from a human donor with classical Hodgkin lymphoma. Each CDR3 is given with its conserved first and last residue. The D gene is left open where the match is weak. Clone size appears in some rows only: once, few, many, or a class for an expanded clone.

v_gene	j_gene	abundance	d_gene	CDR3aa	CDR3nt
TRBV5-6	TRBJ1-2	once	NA	CASSGGWTEYYGYTF	TGTGCCAGCAGCGGTGGCTGGACAGAATACTATGGCTACACCTTC
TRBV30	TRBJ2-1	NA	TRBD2	CAWIGWRTSGGAGMNEQFF	TGTGCCTGGATAGGGTGGAGGACTAGCGGGGGGGCCGGGATGAATGAGCAGTTCTTC
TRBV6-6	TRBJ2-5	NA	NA	CASSADESGPRTQYF	TGTGCCAGCAGCGCAGATGAGTCGGGGCCGAGGACCCAGTACTTC
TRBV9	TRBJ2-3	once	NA	CASSVEVRGFLTDTQYF	TGTGCCAGCAGCGTAGAAGTCCGGGGGTTCCTCACAGATACGCAGTATTTT
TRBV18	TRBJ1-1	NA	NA	CASSPGGWGGTEAFF	TGTGCCAGCTCACCAGGTGGATGGGGGGGGACTGAAGCTTTCTTT
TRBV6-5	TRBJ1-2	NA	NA	CASRHRSYGYTF	TGTGCCAGCAGGCACAGGAGTTATGGCTACACCTTC
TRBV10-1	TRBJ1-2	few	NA	CASSEGRDYGYTF	TGCGCCAGCAGTGAGGGACGGGACTATGGCTACACCTTC
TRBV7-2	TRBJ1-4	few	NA	CASSLSGATNEKLFF	TGTGCCAGCAGCTTGAGCGGGGCAACTAATGAAAAACTGTTTTTT
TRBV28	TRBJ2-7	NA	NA	CASRVAYEQYF	TGTGCCAGCAGGGTCGCCTACGAGCAGTACTTC
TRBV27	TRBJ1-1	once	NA	CASRGHTAFF	TGTGCCAGCCGGGGGCATACAGCTTTCTTT
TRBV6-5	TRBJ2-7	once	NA	CASSYSGSYEQYF	TGTGCCAGCAGTTACTCCGGCAGCTACGAGCAGTACTTC
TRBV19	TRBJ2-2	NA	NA	CASSIVGGRSTGELFF	TGTGCCAGTAGTATAGTCGGGGGTCGGAGCACCGGGGAGCTGTTTTTT
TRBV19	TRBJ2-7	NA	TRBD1	CASSPWWTGYSYEQYF	TGTGCCAGTAGCCCTTGGTGGACAGGCTATTCCTACGAGCAGTACTTC
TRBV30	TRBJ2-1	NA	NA	CAWSPLAYNEQFF	TGTGCCTGGAGTCCGCTTGCCTACAATGAGCAGTTCTTC
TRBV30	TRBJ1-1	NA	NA	CAWKGPSRAFF	TGTGCCTGGAAGGGTCCCAGTAGAGCTTTCTTT
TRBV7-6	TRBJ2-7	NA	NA	CASTQGLGEQYF	TGTGCCAGCACCCAGGGGTTAGGGGAGCAGTACTTC